Sequencing of this T cell receptor beta chain was carried out in a study of preoperative IRX-2 immunotherapy in early breast cancer. Treatment: preoperative locoregional IRX-2 cytokine immunotherapy. Samples came from a phase Ib trial of preoperative locoregional IRX-2 cytokine immunotherapy. Germline V gene lookup returns CDR1 SGHRS and CDR2 YFSETQ. This CDR3 has 15 amino acids. Trimming at V came to 4 bases and at J to 5 bases, leaving 10 bases not matched to a gene. The table came from immunoSEQ multiplex PCR; TCRdb's copy has only in-frame clones and leaves some out. The table records roughly 99,000 clones, just over 85% of them present only once.

The TCR comes from a human donor with breast cancer. The material was tumor tissue, obtained after IRX-2 immunotherapy. V usage is TRBV5-1 and J usage is TRBJ1-1, with 8 bases matching TRBD1. The DNA of the CDR3 is TGCGCCAGCAGCCGGAACGCAGGGGGCGGAACTGAAGCTTTCTTT. It is translated as CASSRNAGGGTEAFF.